The 10 T cell receptor beta chains below were found in one sample sequenced in a study of shared clonotypes between healthy human individuals. Profiling relied on immunoSEQ multiplex PCR, and the TCRdb table lists in-frame clones only, not all of them. The data contain approximately 2,200,000 clones, 85% to 95% of them singletons. Selected positively for CCR7 and CD45RO-negative, naive CD8 cells excluded terminally differentiated effector memory CD45RA+ cells. Sequencing was carried out using naive CD8+ T cells from PBMCs. The receptors were sampled from a man between 18 and 29 years old in good health. Some clones in this sample may be carry-over from other donors' samples.

The chain is built from TRBV6-5 and TRBJ1-2; D not resolved. The CDR3 length is 14 residues. Germline assignment: CDR1 MNHEY and CDR2 SVGAGI. V lost 6 bases, J lost 3 bases, and 14 bases lay in between. For the CDR3, the DNA is TGTGCCAGCAGAAGGTTACGTACAGACTATGGCTACACCTTC. This gives the protein CASRRLRTDYGYTF.

This chain connects TRBV7-9 to TRBJ1-2; D gene ambiguous. The CDR3 is 16 amino acids. Deletions cut 5 bases from V and 8 bases from J, with 24 bases between. Germline assignment: CDR1 SEHNR and CDR2 FQNEAQ (reference sequence). The CDR3 reads CASSPVLRVLAGGYTF. For the CDR3, the DNA is TGTGCCAGCAGCCCTGTCCTAAGAGTCCTCGCGGGAGGCTACACCTTC.

The chain joins TRBV27 to TRBJ2-3; 8 nucleotides agree with TRBD2. With V trimmed by 5 bases and J by 7 bases, 11 bases remained unmatched. The CDR3 totals 15 residues. Germline V gene sequence: CDR1 MNHEY, CDR2 SMNVEV (reference sequence). The CDR3 sequence: CASSPTLIAGYTQYF. The CDR3 DNA is TGTGCCAGCAGTCCAACCTTGATAGCGGGATATACGCAGTATTTT.

The chain uses TRBV6-5 and TRBJ2-1; D may correspond to TRBD1 or TRBD2 (5 bases each). The length of the CDR3 is 14 residues. Germline lookup yields CDR1 MNHEY and CDR2 SVGAGI. V dropped 2 bases and J dropped 6 bases, with 11 bases sitting between them. In DNA, the CDR3 is TGTGCCAGCAGTTACACGGGGCAAGGCAATGAGCAGTTCTTC. Translating gives CASSYTGQGNEQFF.

CDR3 sequence (DNA): TGTGCCAGTAGTATCACCTCTTTTAGCTCCTACGAGCAGTACTTC. Its protein is CASSITSFSSYEQYF. The chain is built from TRBV19 and TRBJ2-7; D not resolved. V shed 3 bases and J shed 0 bases, with 12 bases lying between them. From germline, CDR1 is LNHDA and CDR2 SQIVND (reference sequence). The CDR3 is made up of 15 amino acids.

This clone has just a few counts. The chain couples TRBV29-1 to TRBJ1-1, with D maybe TRBD1 (6 bases). Trimming took off 7 bases at V and 3 bases at J, with 15 bases between the two ends. Germline assignment: CDR1 SQVTM and CDR2 ANQGSEA. CDR3 length equals 13 residues. Written as DNA, the CDR3 is TGCAGCGGTCTACAGGGTGGGTACACTGAAGCTTTCTTT. Translating it yields CSGLQGGYTEAFF.

The CDR3 sequence: CASSLSPENTYEQYF. The CDR3 DNA follows: TGTGCCAGCAGTTTATCACCGGAAAACACCTACGAGCAGTACTTC. V and J are TRBV28 and TRBJ2-7; D not certain. V was shortened by 1 base and J by 2 bases, with 12 bases between the two germline ends. The germline V gene has CDR1 MDHEN and CDR2 SYDVKM. CDR3 size: 15 residues.

The chain combines TRBV7-8 with TRBJ1-5; 8 nucleotides align to TRBD1. The V segment lost 6 bases and the J segment 4 bases; nucleotides outside the gene matches: 14. Germline assignment: CDR1 SGHVS and CDR2 FQNEAQ. The CDR3 runs 17 residues. CDR3 DNA sequence: TGTGCCAGCAGTCTACAGGGGGTGAGCGGGGGGAATCAGCCCCAGCATTTT. Its translation is CASSLQGVSGGNQPQHF.

The V and J genes are TRBV18 and TRBJ2-7, with no clear D. The length of the CDR3 is 14 residues. Looked up from germline, CDR1 is KGHSH and CDR2 is LQKENI. Trimming shortened V by 3 bases and J by 2 bases, and 11 bases separated the two germline ends. The CDR3 coding sequence is TGTGCCAGCTCACCTGCCCAGGAGACCTACGAGCAGTACTTC. Protein sequence: CASSPAQETYEQYF.

This sequence joins TRBV6-5 and TRBJ2-1, with D hard to call. Germline V gene lookup returns CDR1 MNHEY and CDR2 SVGAGI. The CDR3 length is 13 residues. Trimming pared 5 bases from V and 0 bases from J, leaving 5 bases between. Here the CDR3 reads CASSPGSYNEQFF. CDR3 nucleotide sequence: TGTGCCAGCAGTCCCGGCTCCTACAATGAGCAGTTCTTC.